A single sample gave rise to the 3 T cell receptor beta chains below, sequenced in a study of identical twins. One entry per CDR3 protein results from TCRdb running MiXCR on the 5' RACE reads. Among 250,000 or so distinct CDR3 sequences listed, 9.5% to 15% were seen once. These sequences were also reported in another study, on yellow fever vaccine responses in identical twins.

The sample consisted of memory (CD45RO+) T cells sorted from blood. The source is a woman between 18 and 29 years old in good health.

This clonotype was observed a few times. The V call is TRBV5-1, the J call TRBJ2-7; 8 nucleotides line up with TRBD2. The germline gives CDR1 SGHRS, CDR2 YFSETQ. With 0 bases clipped from V and 5 bases from J, the junction kept 16 bases outside the gene matches. The CDR3 has 18 amino acids. The CDR3 region has the DNA TGCGCCAGCAGCTTGGCCCCGGGACTAGAAAGAAAGGGTAACGAGCAGTACTTC. Its protein is CASSLAPGLERKGNEQYF.

This clonotype was counted a few times. J is TRBJ2-2 and V is TRBV6-2 or TRBV6-3; 9 bases map to TRBD1. Unmatched junction bases numbered 4, after V lost 7 bases and J lost 7 bases. The CDR3 consists of 13 residues. The V gene's germline CDR1 is MNHEY and CDR2 SVGEGT. The CDR3 DNA reads TGTGCCAGCAACAGACAGGGGGTCGGGGAGCTGTTTTTT. Protein: CASNRQGVGELFF.

This clonotype was recorded many times. V gene TRBV2 combines with J gene TRBJ2-2, with a tentative D call TRBD1 (6 bases). CDR3 length: 13 amino acids. Germline CDR1 reads SNHLY; CDR2 reads FYNNEI. Trimming removed 6 bases at V and 5 bases at J, with 10 bases between. CDR3: CASSQRGTGELFF. CDR3 DNA: TGTGCCAGCAGCCAGAGGGGGACCGGGGAGCTGTTTTTT.